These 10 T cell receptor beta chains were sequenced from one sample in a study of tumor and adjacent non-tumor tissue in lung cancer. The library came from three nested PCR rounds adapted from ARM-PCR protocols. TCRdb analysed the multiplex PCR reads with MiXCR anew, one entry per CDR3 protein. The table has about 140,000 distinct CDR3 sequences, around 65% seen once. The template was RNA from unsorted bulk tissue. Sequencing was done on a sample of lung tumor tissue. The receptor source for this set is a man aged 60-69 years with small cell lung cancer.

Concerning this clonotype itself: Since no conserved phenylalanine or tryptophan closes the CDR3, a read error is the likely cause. The DNA for the CDR3 is TGTGCCAGCAGCCTCGAATACGCCGGGCCTTACGAGCAGTACTTA. It codes for CASSLEYAGPYEQYL. This chain uses TRBV7-8 with TRBJ2-7, with D uncertain. The CDR3 runs 15 residues. Trimming removed 5 bases at V and 4 bases at J, with 18 bases between. The V gene's germline CDR1 is SGHVS and CDR2 FQNEAQ.

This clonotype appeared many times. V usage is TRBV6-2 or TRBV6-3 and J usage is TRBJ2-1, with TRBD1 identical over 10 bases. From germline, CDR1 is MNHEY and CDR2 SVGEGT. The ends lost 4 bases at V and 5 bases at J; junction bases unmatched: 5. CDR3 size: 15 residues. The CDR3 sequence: CASSLGDRGNNEQFF. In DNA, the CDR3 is TGTGCCAGCAGTTTAGGGGACAGGGGTAACAATGAGCAGTTCTTC.

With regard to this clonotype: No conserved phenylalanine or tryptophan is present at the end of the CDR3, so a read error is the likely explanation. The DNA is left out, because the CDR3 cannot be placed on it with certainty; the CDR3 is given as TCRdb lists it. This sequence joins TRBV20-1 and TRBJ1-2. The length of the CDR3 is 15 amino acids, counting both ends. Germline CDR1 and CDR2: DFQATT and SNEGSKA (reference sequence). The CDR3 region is CSARASRSRIYDYTL.

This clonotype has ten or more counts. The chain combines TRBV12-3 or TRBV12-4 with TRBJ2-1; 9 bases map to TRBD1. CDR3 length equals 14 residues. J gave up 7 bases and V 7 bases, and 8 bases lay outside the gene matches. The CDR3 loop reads CASTWGTGRNEQFF. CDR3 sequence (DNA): TGTGCCAGCACCTGGGGGACAGGGCGAAATGAGCAGTTCTTC.

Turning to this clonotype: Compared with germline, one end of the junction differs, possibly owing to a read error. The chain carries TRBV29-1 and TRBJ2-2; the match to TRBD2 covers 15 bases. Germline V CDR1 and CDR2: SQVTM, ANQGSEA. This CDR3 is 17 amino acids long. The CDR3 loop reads CSVEVGTSGRRAGELFF. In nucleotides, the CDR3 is TGTAGCGTTGAAGTGGGGACTAGCGGGAGGAGGGCCGGGGAGCTGTTTTTT.

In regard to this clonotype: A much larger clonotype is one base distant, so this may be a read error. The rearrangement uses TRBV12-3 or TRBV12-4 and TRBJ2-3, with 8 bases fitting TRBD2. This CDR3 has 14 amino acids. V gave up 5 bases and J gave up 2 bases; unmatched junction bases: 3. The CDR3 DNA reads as TGTGCCAGCAGTCGTAGCGGGATCACAGATACGCAGTATTTT. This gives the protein CASSRSGITDTQYF.

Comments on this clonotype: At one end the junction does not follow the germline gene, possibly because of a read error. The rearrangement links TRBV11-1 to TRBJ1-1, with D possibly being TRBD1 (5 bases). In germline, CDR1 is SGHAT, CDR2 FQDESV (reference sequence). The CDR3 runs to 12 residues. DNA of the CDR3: TGTGCCAGCGGCCATCGGGGCACTGAAGCTATCTTT. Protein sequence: CASGHRGTEAIF.

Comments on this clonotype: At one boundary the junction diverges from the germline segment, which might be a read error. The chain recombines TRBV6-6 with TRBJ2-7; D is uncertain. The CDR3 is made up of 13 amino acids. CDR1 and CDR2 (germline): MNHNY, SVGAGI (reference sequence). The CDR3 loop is CASSAQSFAEQCF. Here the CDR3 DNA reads TGTGCCAGCAGTGCCCAATCTTTCGCAGAGCAGTGCTTC.

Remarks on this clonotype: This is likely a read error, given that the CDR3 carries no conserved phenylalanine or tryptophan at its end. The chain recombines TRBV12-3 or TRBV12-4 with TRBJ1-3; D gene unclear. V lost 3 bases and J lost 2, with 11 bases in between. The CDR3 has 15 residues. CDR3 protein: CASSFGQTPGNTIYL. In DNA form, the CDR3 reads TGTGCCAGCAGTTTCGGGCAGACCCCTGGAAACACCATATATCTT.

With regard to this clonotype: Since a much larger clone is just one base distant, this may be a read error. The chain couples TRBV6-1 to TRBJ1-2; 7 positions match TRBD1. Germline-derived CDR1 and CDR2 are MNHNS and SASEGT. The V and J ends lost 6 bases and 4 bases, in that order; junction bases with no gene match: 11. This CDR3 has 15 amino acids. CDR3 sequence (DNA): TGTGCCAGCAGAACCACAGTGACAGGGTTCTATGGCTACACCTTC. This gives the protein CASRTTVTGFYGYTF.